This record looks at one T cell receptor beta chain sequence and its context. The data belong to a study of graft-versus-host responses after intestinal transplantation. Using immunoSEQ multiplex PCR, the repertoire was profiled, and TCRdb retains in-frame clones only, with some absent. The sample lists about 40,000 clones; 75% to 95% were seen once. The germline CDR1 and CDR2 sequences are LNHDA and SQIVND (reference sequence). CDR3 size: 14 residues. The germline V and J ends were trimmed by 4 bases and 2 bases, with 11 bases remaining between them. This clonotype was sampled from a human patient who received an intestinal transplant, so some T cells may come from the graft donor. The J gene is TRBJ1-1, the V gene TRBV19, with D possibly matching TRBD1 (6 bases). The sequencing here drew on PBMCs, taken approximately 320 days after intestinal transplant. The CDR3 nucleotides read TGTGCCAGTAGTACCGGGACATCCAACACTGAAGCTTTCTTT. It yields the protein CASSTGTSNTEAFF.